These T cell receptor beta chains were read from a single sample in a study of cytomegalovirus exposure and HLA in healthy donors. TCRdb's copy holds only in-frame clones and misses some; the assay was immunoSEQ multiplex PCR. The table includes 95,000 to 150,000 clones, roughly four fifths detected once. The sequenced sample was PBMCs. The receptors were sampled from a middle-aged man in good health and CMV-seronegative. Both conserved end residues are part of each CDR3. D genes are given only for firm matches. A clone size is listed for some rows: how often the clone was seen (once, few, many), or a class if it is expanded.

abundance: .
v_gene: TRBV10-3
j_gene: TRBJ1-4
d_gene: .
CDR3nt: TGTGCCATCAGCCCTATAGCGGATAATGAAAAACTGTTTTTT
CDR3aa: CAISPIADNEKLFF

abundance: .
v_gene: TRBV2
j_gene: TRBJ1-1
d_gene: .
CDR3nt: TGTGCCAGCAGTGCCGACATGAACACTGAAGCTTTCTTT
CDR3aa: CASSADMNTEAFF

abundance: .
v_gene: TRBV4-3
j_gene: TRBJ2-7
d_gene: TRBD1
CDR3nt: TGCGCCAGCAGCCAAGAGACAGGGAACGAGCAGTACTTC
CDR3aa: CASSQETGNEQYF

abundance: once
v_gene: TRBV4-2
j_gene: TRBJ2-1
d_gene: TRBD2
CDR3nt: TGTGCCAGCAGCCAAGTACAGCTTGCGGGGGGTGGCCGTGAGCAGTTCTTC
CDR3aa: CASSQVQLAGGGREQFF

abundance: .
v_gene: TRBV19
j_gene: TRBJ2-1
d_gene: .
CDR3nt: TGTGCCAGTAGGATGAGTGGGGGCCTCCTCGGGAATGAGCAGTTCTTC
CDR3aa: CASRMSGGLLGNEQFF

abundance: .
v_gene: TRBV27
j_gene: TRBJ1-5
d_gene: .
CDR3nt: TGTGCCAGCAGTTTACCGAATCAGCCCCAGCATTTT
CDR3aa: CASSLPNQPQHF

abundance: .
v_gene: TRBV7-3
j_gene: TRBJ2-1
d_gene: TRBD2
CDR3nt: TGTGCCAGCAGCCGGTGGACTAGGGATGAGCAGTTCTTC
CDR3aa: CASSRWTRDEQFF

abundance: .
v_gene: TRBV6-1
j_gene: TRBJ1-5
d_gene: .
CDR3nt: TGTGCCAGCGGCTCGGGGGAGAGTCAGCCCCAGCATTTT
CDR3aa: CASGSGESQPQHF

abundance: .
v_gene: TRBV7-3
j_gene: TRBJ1-1
d_gene: .
CDR3nt: TGTGCCAGCAGCTTAGGGGCGCTGGGCACTGAAGCTTTCTTT
CDR3aa: CASSLGALGTEAFF

abundance: .
v_gene: TRBV10-3
j_gene: TRBJ2-7
d_gene: TRBD2
CDR3nt: TGTGCCATCAGTGACCGGGACTACAAGATACCGTACTTC
CDR3aa: CAISDRDYKIPYF

abundance: .
v_gene: TRBV29-1
j_gene: TRBJ1-2
d_gene: .
CDR3nt: TGCAGCGCCCGCGGCGAGGGCCTCCCCTGGGGCTACACCTTC
CDR3aa: CSARGEGLPWGYTF

abundance: .
v_gene: TRBV10-3
j_gene: TRBJ1-2
d_gene: .
CDR3nt: TGTGCCACGAAAACAGGGTCGGTTCCCTATGGCTACACCTTC
CDR3aa: CATKTGSVPYGYTF

abundance: few
v_gene: TRBV29-1
j_gene: TRBJ1-1
d_gene: .
CDR3nt: TGCAGCGAGCGGGACGGCAACACTGAAGCTTTCTTT
CDR3aa: CSERDGNTEAFF

abundance: .
v_gene: TRBV12-5
j_gene: TRBJ2-1
d_gene: TRBD2
CDR3nt: TGTGCTAGTGGTGTGAGCGGGAGGTTTATCGATGAGCAGTTCTTC
CDR3aa: CASGVSGRFIDEQFF

abundance: .
v_gene: TRBV5-8
j_gene: TRBJ1-1
d_gene: .
CDR3nt: TGTGCCAGCAGCTTGACAGAAAAGACTGAAGCTTTCTTT
CDR3aa: CASSLTEKTEAFF

abundance: few
v_gene: TRBV5-1
j_gene: TRBJ2-2
d_gene: TRBD2
CDR3nt: TGCGCCAGCAGCTTTAGCGGGGGGGCCACCGGGGAGCTGTTTTTT
CDR3aa: CASSFSGGATGELFF

abundance: .
v_gene: TRBV7-9
j_gene: TRBJ2-4
d_gene: .
CDR3nt: TGTGCCAGCAGCCTACCCCCGGGGACACAAAACATTCAGTACTTC
CDR3aa: CASSLPPGTQNIQYF

abundance: .
v_gene: TRBV15
j_gene: TRBJ2-7
d_gene: TRBD2
CDR3nt: TGTGCCACCAGCGGACCGACTAGCGGGAGTCGTTACGAGCAGTACTTC
CDR3aa: CATSGPTSGSRYEQYF

abundance: .
v_gene: TRBV30
j_gene: TRBJ1-1
d_gene: .
CDR3nt: TGTGCCTGGAGTGTACAAGTGAACACTGAAGCTTTCTTT
CDR3aa: CAWSVQVNTEAFF

abundance: .
v_gene: TRBV10-3
j_gene: TRBJ1-2
d_gene: .
CDR3nt: TGTGCCATCAGTGGAACAACCGGGACACGGAGCGGCTATGGCTACACCTTC
CDR3aa: CAISGTTGTRSGYGYTF

abundance: .
v_gene: TRBV27
j_gene: TRBJ2-3
d_gene: TRBD2
CDR3nt: TGTGCCAGCAGTTTCGTCGCGCGCCTAGCGGGAGGCAAAGGTACGCAGTATTTT
CDR3aa: CASSFVARLAGGKGTQYF

abundance: .
v_gene: TRBV6-1
j_gene: TRBJ1-1
d_gene: .
CDR3nt: TGTGCCAGCAGTGCGGGGGGAACTGAAGCTTTCTTT
CDR3aa: CASSAGGTEAFF

abundance: .
v_gene: TRBV28
j_gene: TRBJ2-7
d_gene: .
CDR3nt: TGTGCCAGCAGTTTGTTGGAGGGGTCCTACGAGCAGTACTTC
CDR3aa: CASSLLEGSYEQYF

abundance: .
v_gene: TRBV11-2
j_gene: TRBJ1-2
d_gene: TRBD1
CDR3nt: TGTGCCAGCAGTCCCGACAGGGTCGAGGGTGGCTACACCTTC
CDR3aa: CASSPDRVEGGYTF

abundance: few
v_gene: TRBV5-1
j_gene: TRBJ2-7
d_gene: TRBD1
CDR3nt: TGCGCCAGCAGCTTGGGGACAGGGGTCGTCGAGCAGTACTTC
CDR3aa: CASSLGTGVVEQYF

abundance: .
v_gene: TRBV9
j_gene: TRBJ1-5
d_gene: .
CDR3nt: TGTGCCAGCAGCGCGGGGGGGGTCAGCAATCAGCCCCAGCATTTT
CDR3aa: CASSAGGVSNQPQHF

abundance: .
v_gene: TRBV27
j_gene: TRBJ2-2
d_gene: TRBD1
CDR3nt: TGTGCCAGCAGGGCTTGGGGGACAGGGAGCGCCGGGGAGCTGTTTTTT
CDR3aa: CASRAWGTGSAGELFF

abundance: few
v_gene: TRBV7-2
j_gene: TRBJ2-3
d_gene: TRBD2
CDR3nt: TGTGCCAGCAGCTTACGGGGACTAGCGGGGATAAGCACAGATACGCAGTATTTT
CDR3aa: CASSLRGLAGISTDTQYF

abundance: .
v_gene: TRBV7-2
j_gene: TRBJ1-5
d_gene: .
CDR3nt: TGTGCCAGCAGCTTATCGGACTTGTATAGCAATCAGCCCCAGCATTTT
CDR3aa: CASSLSDLYSNQPQHF

abundance: .
v_gene: TRBV11-3
j_gene: TRBJ2-1
d_gene: TRBD2
CDR3nt: TGTGCCAGCAGCTTGGGAGGGAAGGGAGAGCAGTTCTTC
CDR3aa: CASSLGGKGEQFF

abundance: .
v_gene: TRBV4-3
j_gene: TRBJ2-3
d_gene: TRBD2
CDR3nt: TGCGCCAGCAGCCAAGGAAATTCGGGGGGGACAGATACGCAGTATTTT
CDR3aa: CASSQGNSGGTDTQYF

abundance: .
v_gene: TRBV29-1
j_gene: TRBJ2-1
d_gene: TRBD2
CDR3nt: TGCAGCGTTGCTAGGTCTAGCGGGGGGTTCAATGAGCAGTTCTTC
CDR3aa: CSVARSSGGFNEQFF

abundance: .
v_gene: TRBV30
j_gene: TRBJ1-2
d_gene: .
CDR3nt: TGTGCCTGGAGTAGCGGGGATAACTATGGCTACACCTTC
CDR3aa: CAWSSGDNYGYTF

abundance: .
v_gene: TRBV5-6
j_gene: TRBJ1-1
d_gene: .
CDR3nt: TGTGCCAGCAGCCCGGCGGGTCTGAACACTGAAGCTTTCTTT
CDR3aa: CASSPAGLNTEAFF

abundance: few
v_gene: TRBV6-5
j_gene: TRBJ2-5
d_gene: .
CDR3nt: TGTGCCAGCAGTTACTGGTCCAGTCAAGAGACCCAGTACTTC
CDR3aa: CASSYWSSQETQYF

abundance: .
v_gene: TRBV5-1
j_gene: TRBJ2-3
d_gene: .
CDR3nt: TGCGCCAGCAGCTTAGACAGCGTCGGGACAGATACGCAGTATTTT
CDR3aa: CASSLDSVGTDTQYF

abundance: .
v_gene: TRBV7-7
j_gene: TRBJ2-7
d_gene: TRBD1
CDR3nt: TGTGCCAGCAGCGAGGGACAGGGATACATCTACGAGCAGTACTTC
CDR3aa: CASSEGQGYIYEQYF

abundance: .
v_gene: TRBV28
j_gene: TRBJ1-1
d_gene: .
CDR3nt: TGTGCCAGCAGTTTATGGACAGCGAACACTGAAGCTTTCTTT
CDR3aa: CASSLWTANTEAFF

abundance: .
v_gene: TRBV2
j_gene: TRBJ1-5
d_gene: TRBD1
CDR3nt: TGTGCCAGCAATACCGGGACAGGGGGCAATCAGCCCCAGCATTTT
CDR3aa: CASNTGTGGNQPQHF

abundance: .
v_gene: TRBV7-9
j_gene: TRBJ1-2
d_gene: .
CDR3nt: TGTGCCAGCACTGCCTCGAAGGGAGGCTATGGCTACACCTTC
CDR3aa: CASTASKGGYGYTF

abundance: .
v_gene: TRBV7-2
j_gene: TRBJ1-5
d_gene: .
CDR3nt: TGTGCCAGCAGCTCAGGAGCCCGGGAGTCGGAACCCCAGCATTTT
CDR3aa: CASSSGARESEPQHF

abundance: .
v_gene: TRBV7-8
j_gene: TRBJ2-7
d_gene: TRBD2
CDR3nt: TGTGCCAGCAGCACCCGACTAGCGGGAGGGCTTGAGCAGTACTTC
CDR3aa: CASSTRLAGGLEQYF

abundance: .
v_gene: TRBV4-3
j_gene: TRBJ1-2
d_gene: TRBD1
CDR3nt: TGCGCCAGCAGCATCCGACAGGGGGATGGCTACACCTTC
CDR3aa: CASSIRQGDGYTF

abundance: .
v_gene: TRBV25-1
j_gene: TRBJ1-6
d_gene: .
CDR3nt: TGTGCCAGCAGTGAATCCGGCTCCTATAATTCACCCCTCCACTTT
CDR3aa: CASSESGSYNSPLHF

abundance: .
v_gene: TRBV19
j_gene: TRBJ2-3
d_gene: TRBD2
CDR3nt: TGTGCCAGTAGCGTAGCGGGGGGGAATTCAGATACGCAGTATTTT
CDR3aa: CASSVAGGNSDTQYF

abundance: once
v_gene: TRBV27
j_gene: TRBJ1-1
d_gene: .
CDR3nt: TGTGCCAGCAGTTTGGTAGTGGGTAGGGGATACACTGAAGCTTTCTTT
CDR3aa: CASSLVVGRGYTEAFF

abundance: .
v_gene: TRBV4-3
j_gene: TRBJ2-3
d_gene: .
CDR3nt: TGCGCCAGCAGCCAAGATCTTGAGCAAACAGATACGCAGTATTTT
CDR3aa: CASSQDLEQTDTQYF

abundance: once
v_gene: TRBV5-1
j_gene: TRBJ2-2
d_gene: TRBD2
CDR3nt: TGCGCCAGCAGCCCCCGGGTAGCGGGAAACACCGGGGAGCTGTTTTTT
CDR3aa: CASSPRVAGNTGELFF

abundance: once
v_gene: TRBV7-2
j_gene: TRBJ1-3
d_gene: .
CDR3nt: TGTGCCAGCAGCTTTATGTCTGGAAACACCATATATTTT
CDR3aa: CASSFMSGNTIYF

abundance: .
v_gene: TRBV19
j_gene: TRBJ2-6
d_gene: .
CDR3nt: TGTGCCAGCAAAAAAGAGGCAGGGACTCCCTCTGGGGCCAACGTCCTGACTTTC
CDR3aa: CASKKEAGTPSGANVLTF